This T cell receptor (beta chain) was recorded in a study of cytomegalovirus exposure and HLA in healthy donors. This clone was seen a single time. Germline loops: CDR1 MNHEY, CDR2 SMNVEV (reference sequence). V lost 2 bases and J lost 4; bases outside the gene matches: 5. CDR3 length: 15 amino acids. PCR involved 60 Vbeta and 13 Jbeta primers. The table came from immunoSEQ multiplex PCR; TCRdb's copy has only in-frame clones and leaves some out. Among some 44,000 clones listed, around 87% were seen once. This clonotype was sampled from a woman in her thirties or forties in good health and CMV-seropositive. The rearrangement uses TRBV27 and TRBJ2-1, with 7 bases identical to TRBD1. Input material: PBMCs. The CDR3 sequence is CASSLRRQGYNEQFF. DNA for the CDR3: TGTGCCAGCAGTTTAAGGAGACAGGGATACAATGAGCAGTTCTTC.